These 20 T cell receptor beta chains share one sample of origin, sequenced in a study of cytomegalovirus exposure and HLA in healthy donors. Researchers ran the PCR with 60 Vbeta and 13 Jbeta primers. Method: immunoSEQ multiplex PCR; TCRdb's copy keeps in-frame clones and lacks some. The table lists 130,000 to 150,000 clones, 68% of them singletons. Sequencing was carried out using PBMCs. These receptor sequences come from a man aged 55 to 70 in good health and CMV-seronegative.

The V and J genes are TRBV4-2 and TRBJ2-3, with 7 bases identical to TRBD1. The V and J ends lost 3 bases and 0 bases, in that order; junction bases with no gene match: 6. This CDR3 spans 16 amino acids. Looked up from germline, CDR1 is LGHNA and CDR2 is YNFKEQ. The CDR3: CASSHQRQGSTDTQYF. The DNA for the CDR3 is TGTGCCAGCAGCCACCAACGACAGGGAAGCACAGATACGCAGTATTTT.

The CDR3 DNA reads as TGTGCCAGCAGCCCTATAGCGGGGGACAATGAGCAGTTCTTC. Amino acid sequence: CASSPIAGDNEQFF. The chain has TRBV11-3 and TRBJ2-1, with 9 bases matching TRBD2. The CDR3 covers 14 residues. Germline V gene sequence: CDR1 SGHNT, CDR2 YENEEA. After removal of 5 bases from V and 5 bases from J, the junction contained 4 bases not matched to a gene.

This clone was seen more than once but under ten times. The V and J genes are TRBV27 and TRBJ1-2; possibly TRBD1 for D (6 bases). V was trimmed by 3 bases and J by 7 bases, leaving 15 bases between them. CDR1 is MNHEY, CDR2 SMNVEV, per germline (reference sequence). This CDR3 spans 14 amino acids. CDR3 amino acids: CASSFRGGEGGYTF. CDR3 nucleotide sequence: TGTGCCAGCAGTTTCAGGGGTGGGGAGGGTGGCTACACCTTC.

This clone was counted a few times. V and J are TRBV6-1 and TRBJ2-6, with 13 positions matching TRBD2. Trimming took 1 base from V and 0 from J; bases not matched to a gene: 3. The CDR3 covers 19 residues. Germline assignment: CDR1 MNHNS and CDR2 SASEGT. The CDR3 spells CASSEEGLAGRSGANVLTF. In nucleotides, the CDR3 is TGTGCCAGCAGTGAAGAGGGACTAGCGGGGCGCTCTGGGGCCAACGTCCTGACTTTC.

The chain joins TRBV19 to TRBJ1-5; D is ambiguous. The V and J ends lost 4 bases and 1 base respectively, with 8 bases between them. The CDR3 is 14 amino acids. From germline, CDR1 is LNHDA and CDR2 SQIVND (reference sequence). CDR3 nucleotide sequence: TGTGCCAGTAGTACCCGGAGGAGCAATCAGCCCCAGCATTTT. It is translated as CASSTRRSNQPQHF.

The chain links TRBV28 to TRBJ2-1; D unclear. This CDR3 spans 12 amino acids. Looked up from germline, CDR1 is MDHEN and CDR2 is SYDVKM. V was cut by 4 bases and J by 8 bases, with 9 bases left in between. The CDR3 region has the DNA TGTGCCAGCAGTTCCTCAGTCTATGAGCAGTTCTTC. This sequence encodes CASSSSVYEQFF.

The chain recombines TRBV7-3 with TRBJ2-3; TRBD2 agrees at 9 bases. J lost 6 bases, V lost 5 bases, and 12 bases had no gene match. This CDR3 has 16 residues. Germline CDR1 is SGHTA and CDR2 is FQGTGA. The CDR3 region is CASSTQVAGGQDTQYF. The CDR3 DNA reads as TGTGCCAGCAGCACCCAGGTGGCGGGAGGGCAGGATACGCAGTATTTT.

This sequence joins TRBV9 and TRBJ2-2; 14 positions agree with TRBD2. The trim removed 0 bases at V and 4 bases at J, leaving 11 bases unmatched. The CDR3 spans 20 residues. Germline V gives CDR1 SGDLS, CDR2 YYNGEE. CDR3 bases: TGTGCCAGCAGCGTAGGTTCCGGGACTAGCGGGAGAGGCCCCACCGGGGAGCTGTTTTTT. It encodes CASSVGSGTSGRGPTGELFF. Variable domain in full (rest from reference TRBV9 and TRBJ2-2): DSGVTQTPKHLITATGQRVTLRCSPRSGDLSVYWYQQSLDQGLQFLIQYYNGEERAKGNILERFSAQQFPDLHSELNLSSLELGDSALYFCASSVGSGTSGRGPTGELFFGEGSRLTVL.

The CDR3 DNA reads as TGTGCCAGTAGTTCCGGCGGCGGGATCTCGAGTTTGAAGAGCGGGGAGCTGTTTTTT. It codes for CASSSGGGISSLKSGELFF. V gene TRBV19 combines with J gene TRBJ2-2, with D maybe TRBD2 (6 bases). The CDR3 runs 19 residues. Trimming stripped 5 bases from V and 7 bases from J, with 29 bases between. Germline loops: CDR1 LNHDA, CDR2 SQIVND (reference sequence).

The chain couples TRBV6-1 to TRBJ1-2; tentatively, D is TRBD1 (6 bases). The CDR3 runs to 14 residues. The germline V and J ends were trimmed by 5 bases and 2 bases, with 12 bases remaining between them. The germline gives CDR1 MNHNS, CDR2 SASEGT. CDR3 DNA: TGTGCCAGCAGTAGTACCACAGGGAACTATGGCTACACCTTC. Residues: CASSSTTGNYGYTF.

In DNA, the CDR3 is TGTGCCAGCAGCTTCGGGACAGGGCTAGATACGCAGTATTTT. Translated: CASSFGTGLDTQYF. The rearrangement joins TRBV28 to TRBJ2-3, with 9 bases lining up with TRBD1. The CDR3 consists of 14 residues. Germline V gives CDR1 MDHEN, CDR2 SYDVKM. The V gene end was trimmed by 6 bases and the J gene end by 5 bases; junction bases not matched to a gene: 6.

This clone was found once. The chain has TRBV5-1 and TRBJ1-4, with unresolved D. V gave up 4 bases and J gave up 0 bases, with 10 bases separating them. This CDR3 region has 15 residues. CDR1 and CDR2 (germline): SGHRS, YFSETQ. This CDR3 is CASSPSVATNEKLFF. As DNA, the CDR3 is TGCGCCAGCAGCCCTTCCGTTGCAACTAATGAAAAACTGTTTTTT.

The chain recombines TRBV5-5 with TRBJ1-1; D is perhaps TRBD1 (5 bases). The CDR3 spans 15 residues. Per the germline V gene, CDR1 is SGHKS and CDR2 is YYEKEE (reference sequence). Trimming removed 0 bases at V and 0 bases at J, with 9 bases between. The CDR3 bases are TGTGCCAGCAGCTTGGGCAGGGCGGTGAACACTGAAGCTTTCTTT. It is translated as CASSLGRAVNTEAFF. The variable domain in full, completed from reference TRBV5-5 and TRBJ1-1, reads DAGVTQSPTHLIKTRGQQVTLRCSPISGHKSVSWYQQVLGQGPQFIFQYYEKEERGRGNFPDRFSARQFPNYSSELNVNALLLGDSALYLCASSLGRAVNTEAFFGQGTRLTVV.

The chain recombines TRBV19 with TRBJ2-3, with D tentatively TRBD2 (6 bases). Per the germline V gene, CDR1 is LNHDA and CDR2 is SQIVND (reference sequence). CDR3 length: 13 residues. The V end was cut by 5 bases, the J end by 5 bases, with 11 bases between. CDR3 nucleotides: TGTGCCAGTAGTGCGGGACTGGGAGATACGCAGTATTTT. Translating gives CASSAGLGDTQYF.

V usage is TRBV7-9 and J usage is TRBJ2-7, with D uncertain. The CDR3 length is 14 residues. V was trimmed by 5 bases and J by 2 bases, leaving 13 bases between them. Germline loops: CDR1 SEHNR, CDR2 FQNEAQ (reference sequence). The CDR3 here is CASSRNSNAYEQYF. CDR3 coding DNA: TGTGCCAGCAGCCGAAACTCCAATGCCTACGAGCAGTACTTC.

The rearrangement uses TRBV7-3 and TRBJ1-1; D is possibly TRBD1 (6 bases). The CDR3 has 13 amino acids. V was trimmed by 6 bases and J by 5 bases, leaving 13 bases between them. Germline V gives CDR1 SGHTA, CDR2 FQGTGA. This CDR3 is CASSAGAVTEAFF. The DNA for the CDR3 is TGTGCCAGCAGTGCGGGGGCCGTTACTGAAGCTTTCTTT.

This clone has only one observation. This chain connects TRBV5-8 to TRBJ1-1, with no clear D. Per the germline V gene, CDR1 is SGHTS and CDR2 is YDEGEE. Trimming removed 6 bases from V and 0 bases from J, with 15 bases in between. The CDR3 covers 15 residues. Written as DNA, the CDR3 is TGTGCCAGCAACAATAGCGGCAGGCTGAACACTGAAGCTTTCTTT. Residues: CASNNSGRLNTEAFF.

The CDR3 region has the DNA TGTGCCAGCAGCCTCCTGGGGGCCCCCTACAATGAGCAGTTCTTC. Its translation is CASSLLGAPYNEQFF. This rearrangement joins TRBV14 to TRBJ2-1; maybe TRBD1 (6 bases). This CDR3 comprises 15 residues. Trimming stripped 4 bases from V and 2 bases from J, with 12 bases between. Germline loops: CDR1 SGHDN, CDR2 FVKESK.

The chain is built from TRBV6-4 and TRBJ1-1; D gene ambiguous. V was shortened by 10 bases and J by 1 base, with 10 bases between the two germline ends. Germline assignment: CDR1 MRHNA and CDR2 SNTAGT. CDR3 length: 12 amino acids. The CDR3: CATRGGNTEAFF. Here the CDR3 DNA reads TGTGCCACCAGAGGCGGGAACACTGAAGCTTTCTTT.

Written as DNA, the CDR3 is TGCGCCAGCAGCCAAGATTCTACGACAGACACTGAAGCTTTCTTT. It codes for CASSQDSTTDTEAFF. The chain carries TRBV4-3 and TRBJ1-1; TRBD1 is a possible D gene (5 bases). Trimming removed 0 bases at V and 3 bases at J, with 11 bases between. In germline, CDR1 is LGHNA, CDR2 YSLEER. The CDR3 consists of 15 residues.